This T cell receptor beta chain was sequenced for a study of T cells after yellow fever vaccination. MiXCR was run by TCRdb on the 5' RACE reads, yielding one entry per CDR3 protein. The sample records some 300,000 distinct CDR3 sequences, around 10% being singletons. This CDR3 is built from 17 residues. Trimming at V came to 0 bases and at J to 4 bases, leaving 9 bases not matched to a gene. Germline V gives CDR1 DFQATT, CDR2 SNEGSKA (reference sequence). The receptor comes from a man between 18 and 35 years old who received the YFV17D yellow fever vaccine. The chain is built from TRBV20-1 and TRBJ1-3; TRBD1 matches at 10 bases. The source material was CD4+ T cells sorted from PBMCs, sampled 5 days after the yellow fever booster vaccination. In DNA form, the CDR3 reads TGCAGTGCTAGAGAAAGTGGGACAGGGGTAGGAGGAAACACCATATATTTT. It encodes CSARESGTGVGGNTIYF.